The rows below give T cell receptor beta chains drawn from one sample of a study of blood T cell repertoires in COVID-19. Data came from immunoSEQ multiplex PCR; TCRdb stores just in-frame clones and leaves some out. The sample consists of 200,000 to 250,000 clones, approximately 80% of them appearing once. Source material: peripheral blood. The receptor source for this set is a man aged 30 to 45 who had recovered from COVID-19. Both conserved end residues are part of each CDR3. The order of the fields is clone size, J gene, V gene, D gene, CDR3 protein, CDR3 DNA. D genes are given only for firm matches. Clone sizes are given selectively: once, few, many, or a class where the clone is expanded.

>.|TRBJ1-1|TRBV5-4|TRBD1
CASSATGDRTEAFF
TGTGCCAGCAGCGCGACAGGGGATAGGACTGAAGCTTTCTTT
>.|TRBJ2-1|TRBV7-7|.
CASSLTDTGGVKQFF
TGTGCCAGCAGCCTCACGGACACCGGTGGGGTGAAGCAGTTCTTC
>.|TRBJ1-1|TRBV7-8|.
CASSKGPMNTEAFF
TGTGCCAGCAGTAAGGGGCCGATGAACACTGAAGCTTTCTTT
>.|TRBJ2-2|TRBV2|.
CASRATSTAGELFF
TGTGCCAGCAGGGCAACTAGTACCGCCGGGGAGCTGTTTTTT
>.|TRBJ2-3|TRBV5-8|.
CASSFVRTTSTDTQYF
TGTGCCAGCAGCTTTGTCAGGACAACTAGCACAGATACGCAGTATTTT
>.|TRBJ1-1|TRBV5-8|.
CASSFDTGLDQAFF
TGTGCCAGCAGCTTCGACACGGGACTTGATCAAGCTTTCTTT
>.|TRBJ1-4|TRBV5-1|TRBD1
CASSRGTGSPHEKLFF
TGCGCCAGCAGCCGGGGGACAGGGTCCCCTCATGAAAAACTGTTTTTT
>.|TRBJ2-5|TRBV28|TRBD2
CASSPQTSVRETQYF
TGTGCCAGCAGTCCCCAGACTAGCGTGCGAGAGACCCAGTACTTC
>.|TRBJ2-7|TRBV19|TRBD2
CASSTHFSGESYEQYF
TGTGCCAGTAGTACCCACTTCAGCGGGGAATCCTACGAGCAGTACTTC
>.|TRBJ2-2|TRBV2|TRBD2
CASITSGNTGELFF
TGTGCCAGCATAACTAGCGGCAACACCGGGGAGCTGTTTTTT
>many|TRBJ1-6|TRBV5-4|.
CASTYSYNSPLHF
TGTGCCAGCACCTACTCCTATAATTCACCCCTCCACTTT
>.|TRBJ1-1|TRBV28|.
CASYTQGSEAFF
TGTGCCAGCTATACTCAGGGGTCTGAAGCTTTCTTT
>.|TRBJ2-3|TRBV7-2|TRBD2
CASSFPGTSLTQYF
TGTGCCAGCAGCTTTCCCGGGACTAGCTTGACGCAGTATTTT
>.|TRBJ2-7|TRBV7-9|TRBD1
CASSSPAGGYTYEQYF
TGTGCCAGCAGCTCCCCAGCAGGGGGTTACACCTACGAGCAGTACTTC
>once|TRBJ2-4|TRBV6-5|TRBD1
CASTGQEPNIQYF
TGTGCCAGCACCGGACAGGAACCAAACATTCAGTACTTC
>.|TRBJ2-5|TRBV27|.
CASSRRDAAETQYF
TGTGCCAGCAGCCGGAGGGACGCGGCGGAGACCCAGTACTTC
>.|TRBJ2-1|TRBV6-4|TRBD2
CASSVGLDNNEQFF
TGTGCCAGCAGTGTGGGACTAGATAACAATGAGCAGTTCTTC
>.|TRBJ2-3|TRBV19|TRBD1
CASSRGEGAGTDTQYF
TGTGCCAGTAGTAGGGGCGAGGGGGCGGGCACAGATACGCAGTATTTT
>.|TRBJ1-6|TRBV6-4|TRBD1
CASSDTDRDPSPLHF
TGTGCCAGCAGCGATACGGACAGGGATCCCTCACCCCTCCACTTT
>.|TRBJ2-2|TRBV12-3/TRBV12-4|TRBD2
CASSQTSGGRRFF
TGTGCCAGCAGCCAGACTAGCGGGGGGCGACGGTTTTTT